The T cell receptor beta chain described here comes from a study of blood T cell repertoires in COVID-19. At the level of the study: The United States, Italy and Spain were the sources of the acute and convalescent COVID-19 samples. From T cells, B-cell-depleted T cells, or PBMCs came the material, which was cDNA or gDNA.

Authors' methods: Reference gene primer amplification gave estimated nucleated cell counts. Profiled with immunoSEQ multiplex PCR; TCRdb holds only in-frame clones, not every one. V and J calls and clone size are copied from that table; D and trimming were computed from the DNA. The table has 65,000 to 95,000 clones, 78% seen once. Germline CDR1 is MNHNY and CDR2 is SVGAGI (reference sequence). V was clipped by 2 bases and J by 7 bases, with 8 bases between them. This CDR3 contains 13 residues. The genes are TRBV6-6 and TRBJ2-2; D is unclear. The specimen was peripheral blood. The TCR sequence derives from a man between 60 and 75 years old with COVID-19, enrolled during active disease. The CDR3 is CASSYITVGELFF. CDR3 nucleotides: TGTGCCAGCAGTTACATAACAGTCGGGGAGCTGTTTTTT.